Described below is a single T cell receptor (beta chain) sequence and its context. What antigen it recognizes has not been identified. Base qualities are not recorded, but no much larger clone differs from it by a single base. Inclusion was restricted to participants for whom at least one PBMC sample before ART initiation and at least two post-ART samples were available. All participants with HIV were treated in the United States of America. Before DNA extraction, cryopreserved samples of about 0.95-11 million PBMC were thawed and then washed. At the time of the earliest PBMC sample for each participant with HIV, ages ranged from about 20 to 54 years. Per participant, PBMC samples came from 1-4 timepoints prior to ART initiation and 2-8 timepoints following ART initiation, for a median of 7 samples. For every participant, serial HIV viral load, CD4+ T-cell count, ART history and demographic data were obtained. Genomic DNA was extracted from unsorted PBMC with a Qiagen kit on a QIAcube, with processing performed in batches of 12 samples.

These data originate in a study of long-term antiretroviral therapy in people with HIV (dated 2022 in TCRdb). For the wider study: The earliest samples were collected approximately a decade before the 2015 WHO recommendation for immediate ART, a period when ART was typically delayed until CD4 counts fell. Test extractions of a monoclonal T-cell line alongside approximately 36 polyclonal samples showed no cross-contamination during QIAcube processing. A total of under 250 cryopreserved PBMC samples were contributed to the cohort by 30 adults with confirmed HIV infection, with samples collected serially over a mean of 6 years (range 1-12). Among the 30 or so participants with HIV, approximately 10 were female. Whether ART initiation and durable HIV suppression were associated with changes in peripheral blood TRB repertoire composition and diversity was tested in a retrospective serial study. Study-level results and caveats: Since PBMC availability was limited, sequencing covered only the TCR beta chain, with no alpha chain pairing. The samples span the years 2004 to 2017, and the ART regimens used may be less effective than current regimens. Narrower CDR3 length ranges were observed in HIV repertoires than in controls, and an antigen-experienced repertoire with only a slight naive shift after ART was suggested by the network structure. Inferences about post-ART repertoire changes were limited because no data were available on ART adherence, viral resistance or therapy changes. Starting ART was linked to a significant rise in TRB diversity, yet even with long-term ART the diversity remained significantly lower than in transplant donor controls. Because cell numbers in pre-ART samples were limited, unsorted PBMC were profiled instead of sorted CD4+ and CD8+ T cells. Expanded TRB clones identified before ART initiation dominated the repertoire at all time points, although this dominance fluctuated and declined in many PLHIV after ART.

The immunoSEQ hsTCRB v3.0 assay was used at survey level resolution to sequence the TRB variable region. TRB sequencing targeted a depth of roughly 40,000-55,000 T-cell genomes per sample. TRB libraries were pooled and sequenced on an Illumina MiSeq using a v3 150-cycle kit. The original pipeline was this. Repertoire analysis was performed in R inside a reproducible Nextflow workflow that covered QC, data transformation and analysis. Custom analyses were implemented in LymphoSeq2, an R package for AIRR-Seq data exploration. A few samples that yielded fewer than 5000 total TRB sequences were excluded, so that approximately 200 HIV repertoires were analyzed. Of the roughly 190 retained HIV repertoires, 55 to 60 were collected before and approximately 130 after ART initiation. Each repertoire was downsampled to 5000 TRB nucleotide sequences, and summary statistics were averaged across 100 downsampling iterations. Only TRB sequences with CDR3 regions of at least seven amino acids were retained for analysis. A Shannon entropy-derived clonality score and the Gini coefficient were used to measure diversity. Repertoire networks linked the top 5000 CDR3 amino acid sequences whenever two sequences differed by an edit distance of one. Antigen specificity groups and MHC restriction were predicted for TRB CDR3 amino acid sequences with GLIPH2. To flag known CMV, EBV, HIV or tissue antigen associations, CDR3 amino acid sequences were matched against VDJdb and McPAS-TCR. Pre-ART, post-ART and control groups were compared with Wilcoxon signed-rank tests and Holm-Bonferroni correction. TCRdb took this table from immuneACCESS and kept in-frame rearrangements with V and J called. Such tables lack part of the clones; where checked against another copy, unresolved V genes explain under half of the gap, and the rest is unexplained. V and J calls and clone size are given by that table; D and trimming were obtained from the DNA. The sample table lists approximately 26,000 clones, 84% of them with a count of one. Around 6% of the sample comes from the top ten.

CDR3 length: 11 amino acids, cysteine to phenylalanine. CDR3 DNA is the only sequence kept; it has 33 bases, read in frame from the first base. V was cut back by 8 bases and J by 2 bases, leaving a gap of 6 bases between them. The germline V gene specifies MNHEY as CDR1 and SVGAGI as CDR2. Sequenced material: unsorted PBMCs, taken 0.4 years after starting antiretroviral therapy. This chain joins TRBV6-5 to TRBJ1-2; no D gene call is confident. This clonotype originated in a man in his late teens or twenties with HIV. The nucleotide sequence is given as TGTGCCAGCGGGGAGAACTATGGCTACACCTTC. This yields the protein CASGENYGYTF.